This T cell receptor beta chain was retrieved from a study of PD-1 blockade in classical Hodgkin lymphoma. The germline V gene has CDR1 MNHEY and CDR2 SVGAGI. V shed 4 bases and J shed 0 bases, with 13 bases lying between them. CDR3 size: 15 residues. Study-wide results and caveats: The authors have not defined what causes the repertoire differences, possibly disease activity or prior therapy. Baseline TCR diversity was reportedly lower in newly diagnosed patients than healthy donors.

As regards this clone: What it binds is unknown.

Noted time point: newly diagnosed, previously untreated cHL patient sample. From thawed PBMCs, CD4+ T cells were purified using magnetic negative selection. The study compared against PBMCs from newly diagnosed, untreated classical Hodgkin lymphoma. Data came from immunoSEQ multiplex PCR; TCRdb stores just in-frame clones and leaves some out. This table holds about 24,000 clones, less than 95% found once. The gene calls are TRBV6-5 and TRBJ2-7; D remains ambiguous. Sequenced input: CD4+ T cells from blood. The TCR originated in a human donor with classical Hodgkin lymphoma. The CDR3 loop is CASSSRPASSYEQYF. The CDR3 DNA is TGTGCCAGCAGTTCACGACCCGCGAGCTCCTACGAGCAGTACTTC.